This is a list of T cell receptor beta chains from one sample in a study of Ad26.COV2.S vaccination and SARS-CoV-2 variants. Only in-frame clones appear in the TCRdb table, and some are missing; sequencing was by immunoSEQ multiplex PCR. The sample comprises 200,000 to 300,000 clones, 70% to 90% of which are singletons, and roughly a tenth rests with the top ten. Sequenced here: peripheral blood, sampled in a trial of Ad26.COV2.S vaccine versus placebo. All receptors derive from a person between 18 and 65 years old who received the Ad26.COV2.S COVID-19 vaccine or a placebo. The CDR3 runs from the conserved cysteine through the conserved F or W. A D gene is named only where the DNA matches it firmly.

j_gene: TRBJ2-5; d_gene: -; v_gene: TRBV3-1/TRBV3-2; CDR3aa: CASSSSYGRETQYF; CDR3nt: TGTGCCAGCAGCTCCTCTTACGGGAGAGAGACCCAGTACTTC
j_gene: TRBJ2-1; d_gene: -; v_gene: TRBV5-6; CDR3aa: CTSSFPPDEQFF; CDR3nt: TGTACCAGCAGCTTCCCCCCGGATGAGCAGTTCTTC
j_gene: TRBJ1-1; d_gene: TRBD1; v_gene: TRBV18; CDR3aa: CASSQVDRVAVTEAFF; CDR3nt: TGTGCCAGCTCACAAGTCGACAGGGTCGCCGTTACTGAAGCTTTCTTT
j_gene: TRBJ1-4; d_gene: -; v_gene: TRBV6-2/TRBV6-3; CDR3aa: CASSDPGYEKLFF; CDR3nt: TGTGCCAGCAGTGATCCAGGGTACGAAAAACTGTTTTTT
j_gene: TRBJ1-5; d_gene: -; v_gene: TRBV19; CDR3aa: CASSMSGLSNQPQHF; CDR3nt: TGTGCCAGTAGTATGTCAGGGTTGAGCAATCAGCCCCAGCATTTT
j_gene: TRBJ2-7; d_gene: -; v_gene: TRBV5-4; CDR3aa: CASSFGLAETYEQYF; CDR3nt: TGTGCCAGCAGCTTTGGATTAGCGGAAACCTACGAGCAGTACTTC
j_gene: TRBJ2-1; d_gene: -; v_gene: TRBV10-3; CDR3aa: CAISDSGAYNEQFF; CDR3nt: TGTGCCATCAGTGATTCGGGAGCCTACAATGAGCAGTTCTTC
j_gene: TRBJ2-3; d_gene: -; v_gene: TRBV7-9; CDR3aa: CASSLSQGVDTQYF; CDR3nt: TGTGCCAGCAGCTTATCTCAGGGAGTAGATACGCAGTATTTT
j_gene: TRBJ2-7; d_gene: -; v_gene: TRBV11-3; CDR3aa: CASSRSGDNEQYF; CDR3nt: TGTGCCAGCAGCCGCTCGGGGGACAACGAGCAGTACTTC
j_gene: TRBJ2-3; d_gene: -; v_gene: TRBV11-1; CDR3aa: CASSRLGADTQYF; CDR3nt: TGTGCCAGCAGCAGATTGGGGGCGGATACGCAGTATTTT
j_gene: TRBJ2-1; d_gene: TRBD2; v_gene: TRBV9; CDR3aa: CASSVGAGGTDEQFF; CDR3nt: TGTGCCAGCAGCGTAGGAGCGGGGGGTACAGATGAGCAGTTCTTC
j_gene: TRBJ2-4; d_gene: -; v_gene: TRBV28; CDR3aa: CASSLIRGKNIQYF; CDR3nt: TGTGCCAGCAGTTTGATCAGGGGCAAAAACATTCAGTACTTC
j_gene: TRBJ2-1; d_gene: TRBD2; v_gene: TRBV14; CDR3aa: CASSQLAGVTEQFF; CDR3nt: TGTGCCAGCAGCCAACTAGCGGGAGTGACTGAGCAGTTCTTC
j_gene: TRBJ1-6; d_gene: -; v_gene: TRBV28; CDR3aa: CASSLNGDPLPPLHF; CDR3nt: TGTGCCAGCAGCCTAAATGGGGACCCCCTTCCCCCCCTCCACTTT
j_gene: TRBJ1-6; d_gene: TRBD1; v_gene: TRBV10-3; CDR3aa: CAISDRGSSNSPLHF; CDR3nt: TGTGCCATCAGCGACAGGGGGTCCTCCAATTCACCCCTCCACTTT